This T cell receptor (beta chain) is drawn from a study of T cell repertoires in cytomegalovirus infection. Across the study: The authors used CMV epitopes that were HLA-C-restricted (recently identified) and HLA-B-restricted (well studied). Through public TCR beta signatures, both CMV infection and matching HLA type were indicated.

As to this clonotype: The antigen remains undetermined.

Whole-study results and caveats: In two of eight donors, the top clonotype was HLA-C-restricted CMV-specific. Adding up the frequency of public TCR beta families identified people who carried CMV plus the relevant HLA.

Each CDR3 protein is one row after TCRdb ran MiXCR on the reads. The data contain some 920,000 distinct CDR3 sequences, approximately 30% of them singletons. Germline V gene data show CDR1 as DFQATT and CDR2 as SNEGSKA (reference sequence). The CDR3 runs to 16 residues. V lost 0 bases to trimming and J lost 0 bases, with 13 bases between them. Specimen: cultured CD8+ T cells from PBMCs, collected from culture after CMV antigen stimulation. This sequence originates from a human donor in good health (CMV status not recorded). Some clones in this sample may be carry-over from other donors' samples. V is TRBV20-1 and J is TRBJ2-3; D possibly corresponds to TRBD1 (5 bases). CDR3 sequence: CSARDTGRTSTDTQYF. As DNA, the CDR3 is TGCAGTGCTAGAGATACAGGACGTACTAGCACAGATACGCAGTATTTT.